A single sample gave rise to the 21 T cell receptor beta chains below, sequenced in a study of T cells in Graves' hyperthyroidism and ophthalmopathy. TCR beta CDR3 regions were amplified from RNA. The HTBI set primed first-round TCR CDR3 RT-PCR. TCRdb processed the multiplex PCR reads anew with MiXCR; each CDR3 protein has one entry. The data show about 300,000 distinct CDR3 sequences, roughly a fifth seen once. The sequencing sample was made of blood. The receptors stem from a man between 45 and 60 years old with Graves' ophthalmopathy.

A remark on this clonotype: A read error may explain this, as a much larger clone is one base away. This chain links TRBV7-3 with TRBJ1-5; the match to TRBD1 covers 10 bases. Germline CDR1 reads SGHTA; CDR2 reads FQGTGA. This CDR3 contains 17 residues. Unmatched junction bases numbered 12, after V lost 3 bases and J lost 7 bases. The CDR3 coding sequence is TGTGCCAGCAGCTTCCCCGCCGTCCGGGACAGGGGCCAGCCCCAGCATTTT. Protein: CASSFPAVRDRGQPQHF.

The J gene is TRBJ2-1, the V gene TRBV30; the D gene could be TRBD1 or TRBD2 (5 bases each). The CDR3 length is 14 residues. Germline values: CDR1 GTSNPN, CDR2 SVGIG (reference sequence). Trimming removed 4 bases from V and 15 bases from J, with 25 bases in between. CDR3 coding DNA: TGTGCCTGGACCCAGGCTAGGCGGATGGGGCGGGTGTTCTTC. It codes for CAWTQARRMGRVFF.

The V call is TRBV9, the J call TRBJ2-1, with 8 nucleotides matching TRBD2. This CDR3 has 15 amino acids. The trim removed 1 base at V and 6 bases at J, leaving 6 bases unmatched. Germline assignment: CDR1 SGDLS and CDR2 YYNGEE. This CDR3 is CASSVSSGTSNEQFF. The CDR3 bases are TGTGCCAGCAGCGTAAGTAGCGGGACGAGCAATGAGCAGTTCTTC.

This clonotype was counted at least ten times. The V call is TRBV7-9, the J call TRBJ2-7; D is possibly TRBD2 (6 bases). The ends were cut back, 6 bases at V and 7 bases at J, with 22 bases in the middle. Germline V gene data show CDR1 as SEHNR and CDR2 as FQNEAQ (reference sequence). The CDR3 contains 15 residues. The CDR3 bases are TGTGCCAGCAGTCCCATGGGGCGGACCGCGGGGGAGCAGTACTTC. Amino acid sequence: CASSPMGRTAGEQYF.

The table lists this clonotype with many counts. The rearrangement links TRBV3-1 to TRBJ2-5, with D hard to call. Trimming took off 3 bases at V and 3 bases at J, with 5 bases between the two ends. Germline loops: CDR1 LGHDT, CDR2 YNNKEL (reference sequence). The CDR3 extends over 12 amino acids. The CDR3 spells CASSQAKETQYF. Here the CDR3 DNA reads TGTGCCAGCAGCCAGGCGAAAGAGACCCAGTACTTC.

The CDR3, as DNA: TGTGCCAGCTCTCGGGTAGCCCAAGAGACCCAGTACTTC. Amino acid sequence: CASSRVAQETQYF. The rearrangement links TRBV6-1 to TRBJ2-5, with unresolved D. CDR1 and CDR2 (germline): MNHNS, SASEGT. V lost 8 bases and J 1 base, leaving 11 bases between the germline ends. The CDR3 is 13 amino acids.

The chain is built from TRBV11-2 and TRBJ2-3; D is uncertain. CDR1 is SGHAT and CDR2 is FQNNGV in the germline V gene. The V end lost 1 base, the J end lost 6 bases, and 14 bases lay between the germline ends. This CDR3 has 15 amino acids. CDR3 in DNA: TGTGCCAGCAGCTTAGGGACCGTACGGTCCGATACGCAGTATTTT. This gives the protein CASSLGTVRSDTQYF.

The J gene is TRBJ2-3, the V gene TRBV7-3; 8 bases are a match to TRBD2. J was trimmed by 1 base and V by 2 bases; bases with no gene match: 8. The CDR3 totals 17 residues. Germline values: CDR1 SGHTA, CDR2 FQGTGA. In nucleotides, the CDR3 is TGTGCCAGCAGCTTATCGAGCGGGAGTAGGGGCACAGATACGCAGTATTTT. This sequence encodes CASSLSSGSRGTDTQYF.

The gene calls are TRBV5-1 and TRBJ1-2; D is unclear. Trimming shortened V by 7 bases and J by 0 bases, and 10 bases separated the two germline ends. From germline, CDR1 is SGHRS and CDR2 YFSETQ. The CDR3 runs to 13 residues. The CDR3 DNA is TGCGCCAGCGGTGTAGCTACTAACTATGGCTACACCTTC. Amino acids: CASGVATNYGYTF.

This chain links TRBV6-2 or TRBV6-3 with TRBJ1-2, with D perhaps TRBD1 (5 bases). Per germline, CDR1 MNHEY and CDR2 SVGEGT. The CDR3 totals 15 residues. The V end was cut by 0 bases, the J end by 10 bases, with 18 bases between. The CDR3 DNA is TGTGCCAGCAGTTACTCGATAGGGGACGTGGGTTTCTACACCTTC. Translating gives CASSYSIGDVGFYTF.

For this clonotype: A read error may explain this, as a much larger clone is one base away. The J gene is TRBJ2-1, the V gene TRBV20-1; 8 bases are a match to TRBD1. CDR3 length equals 15 residues. Germline assignment: CDR1 DFQATT and CDR2 SNEGSKA (reference sequence). CDR3 bases: TGCAGTTCCTTAGATTGGCCCCCAGGGGGCAATAAGCAGTTCTTC. Residues: CSSLDWPPGGNKQFF.

This clonotype was observed many times. The J gene is TRBJ2-5, the V gene TRBV6-1; D ambiguous. CDR1 and CDR2 (germline): MNHNS, SASEGT. V shed 2 bases and J shed 4 bases, with 2 bases lying between them. This CDR3 has 11 amino acids. This chain's CDR3 is CASSEIETQYF. The CDR3 DNA is TGTGCCAGCAGTGAAATAGAGACCCAGTACTTC.

This clonotype has a handful of counts. The V and J genes are TRBV6-1 and TRBJ1-6, with no clear D. Germline-derived CDR1 and CDR2 are MNHNS and SASEGT. This CDR3 spans 15 amino acids. The ends were cut back, 1 base at V and 6 bases at J, with 10 bases in the middle. The CDR3 reads CASSEVRPANSPLHF. The CDR3 DNA is TGTGCCAGCAGTGAAGTTAGGCCGGCTAATTCACCCCTCCACTTT.

This clonotype was counted ten times or more. The chain couples TRBV28 to TRBJ2-3, with 11 bases lining up with TRBD2. The junction had 10 bases not matched to a gene; V was cut back by 5 bases and J by 6 bases. The CDR3 has 16 residues. Germline CDR1 reads MDHEN; CDR2 reads SYDVKM. CDR3 sequence reads: CASSPLAGEVADTQYF. DNA for the CDR3: TGTGCCAGCAGTCCACTAGCGGGAGAGGTGGCGGATACGCAGTATTTT. The complete variable domain, with remaining parts taken from reference TRBV28 and TRBJ2-3, reads DVKVTQSSRYLVKRTGEKVFLECVQDMDHENMFWYRQDPGLGLRLIYFSYDVKMKEKGDIPEGYSVSREKKERFSLILESASTNQTSMYLCASSPLAGEVADTQYFGPGTRLTVL.

This chain uses TRBV27 with TRBJ2-5, with 8 bases aligning to TRBD2. Trimming at V came to 4 bases and at J to 3 bases, leaving 7 bases not matched to a gene. The germline gives CDR1 MNHEY, CDR2 SMNVEV (reference sequence). The CDR3 is made up of 15 amino acids. Here the CDR3 DNA reads TGTGCCAGCAGTTCCCCCAGAGCGGGAGAAGAGACCCAGTACTTC. Amino acid sequence: CASSSPRAGEETQYF.

This clonotype was seen ten or more times. V gene TRBV28 combines with J gene TRBJ1-5; 8 bases are shared with TRBD1. V gave up 5 bases and J gave up 6 bases; unmatched junction bases: 6. The germline V gene encodes CDR1 MDHEN and CDR2 SYDVKM. The length of the CDR3 is 14 residues. This CDR3 reads CASSPYDRGQPQHF. CDR3 nucleotides: TGTGCCAGCAGTCCATACGACAGGGGTCAGCCCCAGCATTTT. Full variable domain (rest looked up from reference TRBV28 and TRBJ1-5): DVKVTQSSRYLVKRTGEKVFLECVQDMDHENMFWYRQDPGLGLRLIYFSYDVKMKEKGDIPEGYSVSREKKERFSLILESASTNQTSMYLCASSPYDRGQPQHFGDGTRLSIL.

In this sample, this clonotype turned up a few times. The V and J genes are TRBV29-1 and TRBJ1-2; 9 nucleotides agree with TRBD1. CDR1 is SQVTM, CDR2 ANQGSEA, per germline. The CDR3 has 16 residues. Losses at the gene ends were 2 bases for V and 8 bases for J; bases not matched to a gene: 15. The CDR3 DNA follows: TGCAGCGTTGAAATAGAAGGACAGGGGAGAGTCGGCGGCTACACCTTC. Translated: CSVEIEGQGRVGGYTF.

This clonotype occurred a few times. The gene calls are TRBV7-9 and TRBJ2-1; D is ambiguous. In germline, CDR1 is SEHNR, CDR2 FQNEAQ (reference sequence). Between the trimmed V and J ends, which lost 5 bases and 9 bases, there was a span of 23 bases. The CDR3 length is 16 residues. The CDR3 bases are TGTGCCAGCAGCCCCCTAAAGAACAGTAGGCTCGGTGAGCAGTTCTTC. Encoded protein: CASSPLKNSRLGEQFF.

This clonotype turned up a few times. This chain joins TRBV20-1 and TRBJ2-7; TRBD1 agrees at 11 bases. Germline V gene sequence: CDR1 DFQATT, CDR2 SNEGSKA (reference sequence). The CDR3 consists of 15 residues. V lost 0 bases to trimming and J lost 4 bases; unmatched junction nucleotides: 5. CDR3 bases: TGCAGTGCTAGAGATCCCGGACAGGGGGCATACGAGCAGTACTTC. As protein: CSARDPGQGAYEQYF.

This clonotype was picked up many times. The rearrangement uses TRBV20-1 and TRBJ2-5; D possibly corresponds to TRBD2 (7 bases). This CDR3 is built from 14 residues. CDR1 and CDR2 from the germline V gene are DFQATT and SNEGSKA (reference sequence). Trimming shortened V by 5 bases and J by 5 bases, and 18 bases separated the two germline ends. The CDR3 here is CSAEGEGGRETQYF. DNA of the CDR3: TGCAGTGCTGAGGGGGAGGGCGGGCGCGAGACCCAGTACTTC.

The table lists this clonotype with many counts. The chain joins TRBV20-1 to TRBJ2-3; 9 nucleotides match TRBD2. V shed 6 bases and J 2 bases; nucleotides not matched to a gene: 9. This CDR3 is built from 15 residues. Germline V gene lookup returns CDR1 DFQATT and CDR2 SNEGSKA (reference sequence). The CDR3 nucleotides are TGCAGTGCCCTAGCCGCTAGCGGGACCACAGATACGCAGTATTTT. Its protein product is CSALAASGTTDTQYF.